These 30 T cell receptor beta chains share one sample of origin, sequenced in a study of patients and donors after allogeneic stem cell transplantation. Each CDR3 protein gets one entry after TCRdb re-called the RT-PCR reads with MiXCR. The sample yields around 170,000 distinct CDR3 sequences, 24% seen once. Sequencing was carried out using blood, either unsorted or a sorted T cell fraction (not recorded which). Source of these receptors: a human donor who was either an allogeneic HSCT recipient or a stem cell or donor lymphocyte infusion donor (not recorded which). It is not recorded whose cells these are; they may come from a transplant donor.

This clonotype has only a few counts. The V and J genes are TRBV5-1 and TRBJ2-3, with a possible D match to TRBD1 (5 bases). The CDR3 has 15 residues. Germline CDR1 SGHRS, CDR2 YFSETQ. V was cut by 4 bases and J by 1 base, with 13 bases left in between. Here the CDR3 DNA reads TGCGCCAGCAGCATTGCTCCGACAGGCACAGATACGCAGTATTTT. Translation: CASSIAPTGTDTQYF.

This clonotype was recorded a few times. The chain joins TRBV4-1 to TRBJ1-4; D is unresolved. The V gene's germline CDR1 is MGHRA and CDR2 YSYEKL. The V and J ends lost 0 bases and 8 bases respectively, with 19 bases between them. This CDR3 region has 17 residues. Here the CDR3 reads CASSQDWAQRFSEKLFF. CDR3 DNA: TGCGCCAGCAGCCAAGATTGGGCACAGAGGTTTTCGGAAAAACTGTTTTTT.

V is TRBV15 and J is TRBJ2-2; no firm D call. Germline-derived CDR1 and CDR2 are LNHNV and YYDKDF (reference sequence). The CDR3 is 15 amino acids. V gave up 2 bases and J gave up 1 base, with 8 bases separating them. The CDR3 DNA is TGTGCCACCAGCAGATATTCACGGAACACCGGGGAGCTGTTTTTT. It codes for CATSRYSRNTGELFF. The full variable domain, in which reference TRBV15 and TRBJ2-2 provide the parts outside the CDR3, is DAMVIQNPRYQVTQFGKPVTLSCSQTLNHNVMYWYQQKSSQAPKLLFHYYDKDFNNEADTPDNFQSRRPNTSFCFLDIRSPGLGDTAMYLCATSRYSRNTGELFFGEGSRLTVL.

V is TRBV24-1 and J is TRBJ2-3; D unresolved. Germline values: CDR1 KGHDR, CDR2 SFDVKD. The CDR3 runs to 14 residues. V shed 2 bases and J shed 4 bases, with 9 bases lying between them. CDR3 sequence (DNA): TGTGCCACCAGTGATTCCGATGGGTCAGATACGCAGTATTTT. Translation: CATSDSDGSDTQYF.

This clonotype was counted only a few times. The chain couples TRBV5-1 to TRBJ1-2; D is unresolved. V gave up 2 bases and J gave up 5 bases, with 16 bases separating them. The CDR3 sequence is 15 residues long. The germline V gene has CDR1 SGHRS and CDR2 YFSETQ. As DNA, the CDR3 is TGCGCCAGCAGCTTAGAACCGGGATCCACGTATGGCTACACCTTC. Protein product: CASSLEPGSTYGYTF.

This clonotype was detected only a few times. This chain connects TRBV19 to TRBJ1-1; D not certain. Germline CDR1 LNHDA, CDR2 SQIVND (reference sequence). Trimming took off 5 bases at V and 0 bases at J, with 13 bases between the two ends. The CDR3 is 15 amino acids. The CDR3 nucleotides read TGTGCCAGTAGTCCTAAGGACTTCTTGAACACTGAAGCTTTCTTT. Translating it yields CASSPKDFLNTEAFF.

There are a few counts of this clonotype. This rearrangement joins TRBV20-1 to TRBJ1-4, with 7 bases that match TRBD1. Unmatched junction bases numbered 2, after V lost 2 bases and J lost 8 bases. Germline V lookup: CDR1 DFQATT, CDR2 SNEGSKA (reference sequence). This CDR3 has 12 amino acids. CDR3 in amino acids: CSARQGEEKLFF. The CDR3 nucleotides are TGCAGTGCTAGACAGGGGGAAGAAAAACTGTTTTTT.

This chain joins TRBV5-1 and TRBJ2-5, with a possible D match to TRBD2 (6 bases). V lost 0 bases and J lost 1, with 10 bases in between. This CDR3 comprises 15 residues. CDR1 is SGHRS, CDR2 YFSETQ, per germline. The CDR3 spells CASSLDGTSQETQYF. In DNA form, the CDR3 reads TGCGCCAGCAGCTTGGATGGGACTTCCCAAGAGACCCAGTACTTC.

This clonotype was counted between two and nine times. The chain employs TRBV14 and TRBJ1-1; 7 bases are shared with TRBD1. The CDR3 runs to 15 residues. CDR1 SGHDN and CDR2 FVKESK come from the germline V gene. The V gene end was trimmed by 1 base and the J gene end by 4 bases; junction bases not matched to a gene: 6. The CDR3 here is CASSQVDRVGTEAFF. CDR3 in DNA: TGTGCCAGCAGCCAAGTCGACAGGGTGGGCACTGAAGCTTTCTTT.

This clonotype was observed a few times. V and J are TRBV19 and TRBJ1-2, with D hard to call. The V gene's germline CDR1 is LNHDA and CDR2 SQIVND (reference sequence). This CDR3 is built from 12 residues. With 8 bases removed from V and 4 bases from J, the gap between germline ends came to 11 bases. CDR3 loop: CASSTWGYGYTF. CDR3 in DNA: TGTGCCAGTTCGACATGGGGCTATGGCTACACCTTC.

The CDR3 region has the DNA TGTGCCAGCAGTTCATCGTTCGGCAGGGCTATTGGCTACGAGCAGTACTTC. Its protein is CASSSSFGRAIGYEQYF. The gene calls are TRBV27 and TRBJ2-7; D might be TRBD1 (5 bases). The CDR3 runs to 17 residues. Germline CDR1 is MNHEY and CDR2 is SMNVEV (reference sequence). Between the trimmed V and J ends, which lost 4 bases and 3 bases, there was a span of 22 bases.

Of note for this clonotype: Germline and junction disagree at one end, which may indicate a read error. CDR3: CSAPRGGNNEAFF. The CDR3 region has the DNA TGCAGTGCCCCGCGGGGAGGGAACAATGAAGCTTTCTTT. This rearrangement joins TRBV20-1 to TRBJ1-1; D call uncertain. Germline lookup yields CDR1 DFQATT and CDR2 SNEGSKA (reference sequence). There are 13 residues in the CDR3.

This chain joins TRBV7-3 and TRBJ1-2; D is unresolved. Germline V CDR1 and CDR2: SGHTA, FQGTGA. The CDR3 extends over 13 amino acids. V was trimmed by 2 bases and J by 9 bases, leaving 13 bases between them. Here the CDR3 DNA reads TGTGCCAGCAGCTTAGATCCCGACACAAGCTACACCTTC. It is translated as CASSLDPDTSYTF. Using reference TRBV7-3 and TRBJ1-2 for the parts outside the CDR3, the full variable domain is GAGVSQTPSNKVTEKGKYVELRCDPISGHTALYWYRQSLGQGPEFLIYFQGTGAADDSGLPNDRFFAVRPEGSVSTLKIQRTERGDSAVYLCASSLDPDTSYTFGSGTRLTVV.

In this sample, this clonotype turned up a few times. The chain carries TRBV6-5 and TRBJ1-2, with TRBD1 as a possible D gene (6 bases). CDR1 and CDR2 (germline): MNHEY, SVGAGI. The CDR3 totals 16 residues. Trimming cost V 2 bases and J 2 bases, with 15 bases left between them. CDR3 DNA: TGTGCCAGCAGTTACGACCTGAGGGGGGGAAACTATGGCTACACCTTC. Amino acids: CASSYDLRGGNYGYTF.

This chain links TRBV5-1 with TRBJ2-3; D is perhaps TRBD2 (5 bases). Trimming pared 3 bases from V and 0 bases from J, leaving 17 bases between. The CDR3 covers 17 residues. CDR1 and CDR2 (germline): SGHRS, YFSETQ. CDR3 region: CASSSPNSASSTDTQYF. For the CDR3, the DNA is TGCGCCAGCAGCTCGCCCAATAGCGCATCTAGCACAGATACGCAGTATTTT.

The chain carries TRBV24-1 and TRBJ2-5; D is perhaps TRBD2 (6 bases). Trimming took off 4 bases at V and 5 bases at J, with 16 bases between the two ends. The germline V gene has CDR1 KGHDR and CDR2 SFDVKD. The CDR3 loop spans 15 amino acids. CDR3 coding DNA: TGTGCCACCAGTGACCGGGACTGGGATCGGGAGACCCAGTACTTC. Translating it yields CATSDRDWDRETQYF.

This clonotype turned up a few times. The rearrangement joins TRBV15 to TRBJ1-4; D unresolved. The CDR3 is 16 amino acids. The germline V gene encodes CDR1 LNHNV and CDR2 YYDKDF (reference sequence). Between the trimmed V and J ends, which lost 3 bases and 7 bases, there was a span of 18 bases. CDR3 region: CATSSHTGDVSEKLFF. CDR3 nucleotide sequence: TGTGCCACCAGCAGCCATACGGGAGACGTGAGTGAAAAACTGTTTTTT.

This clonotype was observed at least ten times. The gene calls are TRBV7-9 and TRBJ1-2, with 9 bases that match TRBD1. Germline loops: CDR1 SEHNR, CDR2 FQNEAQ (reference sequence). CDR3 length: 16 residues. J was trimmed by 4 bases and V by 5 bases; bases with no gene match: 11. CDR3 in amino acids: CASSPAGTGFSYGYTF. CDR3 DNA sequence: TGTGCCAGCAGCCCCGCCGGGACAGGGTTCAGCTATGGCTACACCTTC. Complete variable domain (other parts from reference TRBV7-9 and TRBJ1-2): DTGVSQNPRHKITKRGQNVTFRCDPISEHNRLYWYRQTLGQGPEFLTYFQNEAQLEKSRLLSDRFSAERPKGSFSTLEIQRTEQGDSAMYLCASSPAGTGFSYGYTFGSGTRLTVV.

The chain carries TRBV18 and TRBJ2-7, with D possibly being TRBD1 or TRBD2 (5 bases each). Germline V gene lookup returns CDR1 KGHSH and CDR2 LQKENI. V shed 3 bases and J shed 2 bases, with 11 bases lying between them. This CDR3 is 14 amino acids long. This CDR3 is CASSPRDGTYEQYF. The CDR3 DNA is TGTGCCAGCTCACCTAGGGACGGAACCTACGAGCAGTACTTC.

CDR3 in DNA: TGTGCCAGCAGTTACAAAGGACTTCGGGGCTACACCTTC. Protein: CASSYKGLRGYTF. This chain links TRBV6-5 with TRBJ1-2; the D is unclear. Deletions cut 2 bases from V and 8 bases from J, with 12 bases between. This CDR3 is 13 amino acids long. Germline V lookup: CDR1 MNHEY, CDR2 SVGAGI.

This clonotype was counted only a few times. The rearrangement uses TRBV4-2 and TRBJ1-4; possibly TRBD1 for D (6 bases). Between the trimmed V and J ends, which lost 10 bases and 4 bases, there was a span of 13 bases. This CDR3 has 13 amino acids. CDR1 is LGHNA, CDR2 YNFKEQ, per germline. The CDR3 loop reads CATYQQGNEKLFF. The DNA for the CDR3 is TGTGCCACCTATCAACAGGGTAATGAAAAACTGTTTTTT.

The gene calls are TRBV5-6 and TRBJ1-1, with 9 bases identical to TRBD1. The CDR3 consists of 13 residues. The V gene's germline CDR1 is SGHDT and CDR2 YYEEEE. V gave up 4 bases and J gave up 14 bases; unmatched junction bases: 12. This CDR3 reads CASSHAGTGIVFF. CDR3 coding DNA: TGTGCCAGCAGCCATGCCGGGACAGGGATCGTCTTCTTT.

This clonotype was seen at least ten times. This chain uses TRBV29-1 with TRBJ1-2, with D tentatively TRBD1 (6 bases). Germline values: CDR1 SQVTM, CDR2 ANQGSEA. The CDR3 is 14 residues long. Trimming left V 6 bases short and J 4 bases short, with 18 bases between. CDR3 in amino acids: CSVKRDTLSYGYTF. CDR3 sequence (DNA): TGCAGCGTCAAAAGGGACACCCTTAGCTATGGCTACACCTTC.

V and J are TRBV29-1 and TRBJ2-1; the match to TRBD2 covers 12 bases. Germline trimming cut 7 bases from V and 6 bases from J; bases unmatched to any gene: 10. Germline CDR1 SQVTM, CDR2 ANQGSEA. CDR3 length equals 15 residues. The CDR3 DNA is TGCAGCGGACGACTAGCGGGAGAGGGGTTCAATGAGCAGTTCTTC. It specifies CSGRLAGEGFNEQFF.

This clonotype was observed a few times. The CDR3 coding sequence is TGTGCCACCAGCAGAGATCGGGGGCACTTTAGCTCCTACGAGCAGTACTTC. This gives the protein CATSRDRGHFSSYEQYF. The gene calls are TRBV15 and TRBJ2-7; D is perhaps TRBD1 or TRBD2 (6 bases each). Germline CDR1 reads LNHNV; CDR2 reads YYDKDF (reference sequence). The CDR3 contains 17 residues. Trimming removed 0 bases at V and 0 bases at J, with 15 bases between.

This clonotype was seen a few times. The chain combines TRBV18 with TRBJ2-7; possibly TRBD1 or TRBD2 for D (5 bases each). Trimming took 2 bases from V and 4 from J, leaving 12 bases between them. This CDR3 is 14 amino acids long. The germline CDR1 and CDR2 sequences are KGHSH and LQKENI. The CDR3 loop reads CASSPGTLGYEQYF. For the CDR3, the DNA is TGTGCCAGCTCACCAGGGACCCTGGGGTACGAGCAGTACTTC.

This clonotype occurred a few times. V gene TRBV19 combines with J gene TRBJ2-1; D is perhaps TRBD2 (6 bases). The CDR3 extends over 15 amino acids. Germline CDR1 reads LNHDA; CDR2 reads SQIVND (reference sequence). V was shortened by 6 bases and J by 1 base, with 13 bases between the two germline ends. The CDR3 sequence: CASRTLDYSYNEQFF. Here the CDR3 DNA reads TGTGCCAGTAGAACCCTGGACTATTCCTACAATGAGCAGTTCTTC. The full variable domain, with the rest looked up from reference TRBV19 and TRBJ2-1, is DGGITQSPKYLFRKEGQNVTLSCEQNLNHDAMYWYRQDPGQGLRLIYYSQIVNDFQKGDIAEGYSVSREKKESFPLTVTSAQKNPTAFYLCASRTLDYSYNEQFFGPGTRLTVL.

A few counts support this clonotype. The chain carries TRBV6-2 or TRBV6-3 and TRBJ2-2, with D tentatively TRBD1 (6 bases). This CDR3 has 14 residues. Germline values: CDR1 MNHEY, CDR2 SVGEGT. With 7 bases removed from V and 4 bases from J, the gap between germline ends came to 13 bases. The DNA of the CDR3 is TGTGCCAGCAACAAACAGGGCTCCACCGGGGAGCTGTTTTTT. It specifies CASNKQGSTGELFF.

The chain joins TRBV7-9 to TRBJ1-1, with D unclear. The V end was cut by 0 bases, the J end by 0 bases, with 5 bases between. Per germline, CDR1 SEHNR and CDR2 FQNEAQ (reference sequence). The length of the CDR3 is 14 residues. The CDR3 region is CASSLAVLNTEAFF. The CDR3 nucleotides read TGTGCCAGCAGCTTAGCTGTTTTGAACACTGAAGCTTTCTTT.

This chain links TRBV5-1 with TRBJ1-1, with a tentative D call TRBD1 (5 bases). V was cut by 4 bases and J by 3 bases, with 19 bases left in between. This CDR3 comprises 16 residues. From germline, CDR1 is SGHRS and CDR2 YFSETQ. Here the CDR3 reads CASSPVAGTRDTEAFF. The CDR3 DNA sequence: TGCGCCAGCAGCCCCGTCGCCGGGACGAGGGACACTGAAGCTTTCTTT. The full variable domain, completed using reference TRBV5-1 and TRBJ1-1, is KAGVTQTPRYLIKTRGQQVTLSCSPISGHRSVSWYQQTPGQGLQFLFEYFSETQRNKGNFPGRFSGRQFSNSRSEMNVSTLELGDSALYLCASSPVAGTRDTEAFFGQGTRLTVV.